This record looks at one T cell receptor (beta chain) sequence and its context. Germline V gene data show CDR1 as SSHAT and CDR2 as FNYEAQ (reference sequence). This CDR3 has 15 residues. The J segment lost 0 bases and the V segment lost 2 bases, leaving 1 base of the junction unmatched. Produced via immunoSEQ multiplex PCR; TCRdb's table is partial and in-frame only. The sample yields around 40,000 clones, around 83% seen once. This entry comes from a study of OX40 agonist ivuxolimab in advanced cancers. About the study: Patients were dosed intravenously with ivuxolimab at 0.01 to 10 mg/kg every 2 weeks.

Peripheral blood came from all dose cohorts at three timepoints. This receptor was identified in an adult with an advanced solid tumor such as melanoma, head and neck, liver or kidney cancer. The input for sequencing was CD4+ or CD8+ T cells sorted from blood, taken in a trial of the OX40 agonist ivuxolimab. V is TRBV7-7 and J is TRBJ2-5; 9 nucleotides agree with TRBD1. CDR3 amino acids: CASSLWDRDQETQYF. In DNA form, the CDR3 reads TGTGCCAGCAGCTTATGGGACAGGGACCAAGAGACCCAGTACTTC.